The 5 T cell receptor beta chains below come from one sample, sequenced in a study of blood T cell repertoires in COVID-19. Sequencing was performed with immunoSEQ multiplex PCR; in TCRdb, only in-frame clones are kept and a portion is missing. Seen here are some 220,000 clones, around 86% observed once, and the top ten hold roughly 3.4%. Sequenced sample: PBMCs or T cells enriched from blood (not recorded which). The receptors shown here come from a middle-aged woman with acute COVID-19.

V gene TRBV19 combines with J gene TRBJ1-5; 7 bases match TRBD1. Germline V gene data show CDR1 as LNHDA and CDR2 as SQIVND (reference sequence). The CDR3 loop spans 15 amino acids. J lost 4 bases, V lost 3 bases, and 6 bases had no gene match. CDR3 region: CASSITGDSNQPQHF. CDR3 DNA sequence: TGTGCCAGTAGTATCACAGGGGACAGTAATCAGCCCCAGCATTTT.

This sequence joins TRBV3-1 (or the pseudogene TRBV3-2) and TRBJ2-7; D is perhaps TRBD1 (5 bases). This CDR3 comprises 12 residues. Trimming pared 4 bases from V and 6 bases from J, leaving 10 bases between. Looked up from germline, CDR1 is LGHDT and CDR2 is YNNKEL (reference sequence). The CDR3 DNA follows: TGTGCCAGCAGCCGGACATCCGGCGAGCAGTACTTC. It specifies CASSRTSGEQYF.

The chain couples TRBV10-3 to TRBJ1-2; D might be TRBD1 (5 bases). The V gene lost 11 bases and the J gene lost 0 bases, with 13 bases spanning the gap. Germline V gives CDR1 ENHRY, CDR2 SYGVKD. CDR3 length: 13 amino acids. The CDR3 nucleotides are TGTGCCGGTCGAGCGGGGCCTAACTATGGCTACACCTTC. Encoded protein: CAGRAGPNYGYTF.

Worth noting for this clone: Other DNA sequences in the same sample also yield this CDR3. V gene TRBV27 combines with J gene TRBJ1-1; possible D gene TRBD1, 5 bases. Germline V lookup: CDR1 MNHEY, CDR2 SMNVEV (reference sequence). Trimming took off 4 bases at V and 3 bases at J, with 6 bases between the two ends. This CDR3 spans 12 amino acids. The chain's CDR3 is CASSSGYTEAFF. In DNA, the CDR3 is TGTGCCAGCAGTTCAGGGTACACTGAAGCTTTCTTT.

The count of this clone is one. The genes are TRBV5-1 and TRBJ2-7; possible D gene TRBD2, 6 bases. Trimming shortened V by 2 bases and J by 0 bases, and 15 bases separated the two germline ends. CDR1 SGHRS and CDR2 YFSETQ come from the germline V gene. The CDR3 spans 16 residues. The CDR3 loop is CASSFFPRGNSYEQYF. CDR3 DNA: TGCGCCAGCAGCTTTTTCCCGCGGGGAAACTCCTACGAGCAGTACTTC.